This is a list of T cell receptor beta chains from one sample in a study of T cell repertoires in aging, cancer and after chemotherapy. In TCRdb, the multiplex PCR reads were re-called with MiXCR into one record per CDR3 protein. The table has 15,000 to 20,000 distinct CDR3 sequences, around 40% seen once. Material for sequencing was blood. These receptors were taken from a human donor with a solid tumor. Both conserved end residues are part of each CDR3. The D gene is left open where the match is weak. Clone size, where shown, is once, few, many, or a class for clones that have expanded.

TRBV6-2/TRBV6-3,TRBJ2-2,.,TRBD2,TGTGCCAGCAGTTACTCGAGGACTAGCGGGAGGAACACCGGGGAGCTGTTTTTT,CASSYSRTSGRNTGELFF
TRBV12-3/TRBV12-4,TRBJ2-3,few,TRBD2,TGTGCCAGCAGCGTAAGCGGGGCTAGCACAGATACGCAGTATTTT,CASSVSGASTDTQYF
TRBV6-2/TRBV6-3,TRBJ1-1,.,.,TGTGCCAGCAGTTACGGGGTCCAGGGAGCTTTCTTT,CASSYGVQGAFF
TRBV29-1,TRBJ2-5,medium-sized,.,TGCAGCGTTGAAATACTAGCACTACGTAAAGAGACCCAGTACTTC,CSVEILALRKETQYF
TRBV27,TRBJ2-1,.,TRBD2,TGTGCCAGCAGTCCCTATTTAGCGGGAGGGCCCTCAAATGAGCAGTTCTTC,CASSPYLAGGPSNEQFF
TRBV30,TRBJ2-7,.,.,TGTGCCTGGAGCTTCGGGGTTCGGTACGAGCAGTACTTC,CAWSFGVRYEQYF
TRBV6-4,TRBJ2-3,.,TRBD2,TGTGCCAGCAGTGTTAGCGGGAGCACAGATACGCAGTATTTT,CASSVSGSTDTQYF
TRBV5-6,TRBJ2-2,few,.,TGTGCCAGCAGCTTAAAAAGCAGGGGCAACACCGGGGAGCTGTTTTTT,CASSLKSRGNTGELFF
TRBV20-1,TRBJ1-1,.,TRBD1,TGCAGTGTAGGACAGGAGGAAGCTTTCTTT,CSVGQEEAFF
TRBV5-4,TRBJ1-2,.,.,TGTGCCAGCAGCTTGAGAGATGGGGGGCGCGGAGGCTACACCTTC,CASSLRDGGRGGYTF
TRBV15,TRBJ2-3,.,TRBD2,TGTGCCACCAGCAGCCTACTAGCGGGACCAGATACGCAGTATTTT,CATSSLLAGPDTQYF
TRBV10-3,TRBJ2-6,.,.,TGTGCCATCAGTGACCTCGACGGGAGCTCTGGGGCCAACGTCCTGACTTTC,CAISDLDGSSGANVLTF
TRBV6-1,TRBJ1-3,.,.,TGTGCCAGCAGTGAACTGGGTTCTGGAAACACCATATATTTT,CASSELGSGNTIYF
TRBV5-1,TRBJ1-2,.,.,TGCGCCAGCAGCTTGGAGGTGGACGGCTACACCTTC,CASSLEVDGYTF
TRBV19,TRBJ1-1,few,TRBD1,TGTGCCAGTAGTCCCCGGACAGGGGGAAACACTGAAGCTTTCTTT,CASSPRTGGNTEAFF
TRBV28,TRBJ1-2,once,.,TGTGCCAGCAGGAGGAGTGGCTACACCTTC,CASRRSGYTF
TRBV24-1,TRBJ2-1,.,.,TGTGCCACCAGGGGCGGGGCAGGGCCTTTGAATGAGCAGTTCTTC,CATRGGAGPLNEQFF
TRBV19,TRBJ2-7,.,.,TGTGCCAGTAGCGCAGGGGGGTTTTACGAGCAGTACTTC,CASSAGGFYEQYF
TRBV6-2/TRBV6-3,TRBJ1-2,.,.,TGTGCCAGCAGTTACACAGGGAACTATGGCTACACCTTC,CASSYTGNYGYTF
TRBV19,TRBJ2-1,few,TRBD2,TGTGCCAGTATTCGGACTAGCGGGGTCAATGAGCAGTTCTTC,CASIRTSGVNEQFF
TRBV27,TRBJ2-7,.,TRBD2,TGTGCCAGCCAGACGGGAGGCTACGAGCAGTACTTC,CASQTGGYEQYF
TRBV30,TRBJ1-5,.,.,TGTGCCTGGACTCAGGGATTTGGCAATCAGCCCCAGCATTTT,CAWTQGFGNQPQHF
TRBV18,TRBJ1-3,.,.,TGTGCCAGCTCGCTTCAACAGGGTCCTGGAAACACCATATATTTT,CASSLQQGPGNTIYF
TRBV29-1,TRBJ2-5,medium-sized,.,TGCAGCGTTACAACCCAGTTAGGCGAGACCCAGTACTTC,CSVTTQLGETQYF